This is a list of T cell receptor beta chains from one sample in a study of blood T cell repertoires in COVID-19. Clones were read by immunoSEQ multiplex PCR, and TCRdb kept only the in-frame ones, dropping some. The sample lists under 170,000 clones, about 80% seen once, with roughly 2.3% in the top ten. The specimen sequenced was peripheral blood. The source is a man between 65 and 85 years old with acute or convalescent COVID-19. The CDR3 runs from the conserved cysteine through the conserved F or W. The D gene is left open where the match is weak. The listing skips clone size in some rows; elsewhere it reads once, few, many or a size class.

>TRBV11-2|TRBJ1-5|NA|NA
CASSLSSNQPQHF
TGTGCCAGCAGCTTAAGCAGCAATCAGCCCCAGCATTTT
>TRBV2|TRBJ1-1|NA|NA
CASSVSDSMNTEAFF
TGTGCCAGCAGTGTTTCCGATAGTATGAACACTGAAGCTTTCTTT
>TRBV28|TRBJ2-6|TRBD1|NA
CASSSVIQGAGANVLTF
TGTGCCAGCAGTTCAGTCATCCAGGGGGCTGGGGCCAACGTCCTGACTTTC
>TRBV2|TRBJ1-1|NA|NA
CASGVWGSLNTEAFF
TGTGCCAGCGGGGTATGGGGCTCCCTGAACACTGAAGCTTTCTTT
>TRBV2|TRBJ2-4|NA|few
CASQQGVLAKNIQYF
TGTGCCAGTCAACAGGGAGTGCTAGCCAAAAACATTCAGTACTTC
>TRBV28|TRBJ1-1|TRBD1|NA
CASSDRVNTEAFF
TGTGCCAGCAGTGACAGGGTTAACACTGAAGCTTTCTTT
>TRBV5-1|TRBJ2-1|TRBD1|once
CASTPRQGGNNEQFF
TGCGCCAGCACTCCCCGACAGGGGGGTAACAATGAGCAGTTCTTC
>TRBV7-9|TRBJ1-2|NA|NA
CASSLVGSQTYYGYTF
TGTGCCAGCAGCCTTGTTGGGAGCCAGACCTACTATGGCTACACCTTC
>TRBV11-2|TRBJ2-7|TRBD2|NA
CASSEGTSVPYEQYF
TGTGCCAGCAGCGAAGGGACTAGCGTCCCCTACGAGCAGTACTTC
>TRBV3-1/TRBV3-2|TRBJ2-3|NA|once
CASSLQGRTDTQYF
TGTGCCAGCAGCCTACAGGGCCGCACAGATACGCAGTATTTT
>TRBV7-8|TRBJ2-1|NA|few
CASSLAKSEQFF
TGTGCCAGCAGCTTAGCGAAAAGCGAGCAGTTCTTC
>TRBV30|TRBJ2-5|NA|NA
CAWSRSAETQYF
TGTGCCTGGAGTAGGAGTGCGGAGACCCAGTACTTC
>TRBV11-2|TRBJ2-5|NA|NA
CASSLAFRERETQYF
TGTGCCAGCAGCTTAGCTTTCAGGGAAAGGGAGACCCAGTACTTC
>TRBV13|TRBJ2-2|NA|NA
CASTRITGELFF
TGTGCCAGCACCAGAATCACCGGGGAGCTGTTTTTT
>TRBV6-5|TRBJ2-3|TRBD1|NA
CASSPPGQTDTQYF
TGTGCCAGCAGTCCTCCGGGACAGACAGATACGCAGTATTTT
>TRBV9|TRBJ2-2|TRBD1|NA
CASSVLPGQGSTGELFF
TGTGCCAGCAGCGTTCTACCGGGACAGGGCAGTACGGGGGAGCTGTTTTTT
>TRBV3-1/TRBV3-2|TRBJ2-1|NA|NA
CASSGPSYNEQFF
TGTGCCAGCAGCGGGCCCTCCTACAATGAGCAGTTCTTC
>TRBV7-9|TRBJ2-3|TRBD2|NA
CASSSPGLGSTDTQYF
TGTGCCAGCAGCTCCCCGGGACTAGGGAGCACAGATACGCAGTATTTT
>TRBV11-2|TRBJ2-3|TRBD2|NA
CASSLGWGGGISTDTQYF
TGTGCCAGCAGCTTAGGGTGGGGCGGGGGGATCAGCACAGATACGCAGTATTTT
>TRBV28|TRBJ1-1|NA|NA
CASSLRGPEAFF
TGTGCCAGCAGTTTAAGGGGCCCTGAAGCTTTCTTT
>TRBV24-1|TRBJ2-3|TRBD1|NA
CATSDRVGTDTQYF
TGTGCCACCAGCGACAGGGTGGGCACAGATACGCAGTATTTT
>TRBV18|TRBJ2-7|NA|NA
CASSLAGTSHEQYF
TGTGCCAGCTCACTGGCGGGGACGTCCCACGAGCAGTACTTC
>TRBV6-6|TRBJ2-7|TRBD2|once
CASTNTREGGDYEQYF
TGTGCCAGCACCAACACGCGGGAGGGAGGGGACTACGAGCAGTACTTC
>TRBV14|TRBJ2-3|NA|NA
CASSQTRFPDTDTQYF
TGTGCCAGCAGCCAGACTAGATTCCCCGACACAGATACGCAGTATTTT
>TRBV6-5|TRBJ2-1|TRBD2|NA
CASLGLRDYNNEQFF
TGTGCCAGTCTGGGCCTCCGGGACTATAACAATGAGCAGTTCTTC
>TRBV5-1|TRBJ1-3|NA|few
CASSLVGFGQQTGNTIYF
TGCGCCAGCAGCTTGGTCGGTTTTGGGCAGCAGACTGGAAACACCATATATTTT
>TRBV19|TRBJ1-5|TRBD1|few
CASSAPRIFGQGSNQPQHF
TGTGCCAGTAGTGCCCCTCGCATCTTTGGACAGGGTTCCAATCAGCCCCAGCATTTT